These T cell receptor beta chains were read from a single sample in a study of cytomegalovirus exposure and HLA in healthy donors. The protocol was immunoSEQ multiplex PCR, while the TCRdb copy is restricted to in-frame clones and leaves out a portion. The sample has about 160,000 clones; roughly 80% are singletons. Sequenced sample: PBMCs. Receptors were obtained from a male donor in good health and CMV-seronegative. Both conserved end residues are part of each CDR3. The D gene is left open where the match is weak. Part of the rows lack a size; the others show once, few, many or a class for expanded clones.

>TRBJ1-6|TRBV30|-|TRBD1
CAWSPGQGSESPLHF
TGTGCCTGGAGTCCGGGACAGGGGTCCGAATCACCCCTCCACTTT
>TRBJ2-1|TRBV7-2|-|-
CASSERTSYNEQFF
TGTGCCAGCAGCGAGAGGACTTCCTACAATGAGCAGTTCTTC
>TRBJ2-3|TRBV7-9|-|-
CASSFQGSDTQYF
TGTGCCAGCAGCTTTCAGGGATCAGATACGCAGTATTTT
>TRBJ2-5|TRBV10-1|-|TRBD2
CASNASGCPAKETQYF
TGCGCCAGCAACGCTAGCGGTTGCCCCGCCAAGGAGACCCAGTACTTC
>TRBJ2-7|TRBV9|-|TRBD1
CASSVGTGGCEQYF
TGTGCCAGCAGCGTCGGGACAGGGGGGTGCGAGCAGTACTTC
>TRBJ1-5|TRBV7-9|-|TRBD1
CASSLFDRGHSNQPQHF
TGTGCCAGCAGCTTATTTGACAGGGGGCATAGCAATCAGCCCCAGCATTTT
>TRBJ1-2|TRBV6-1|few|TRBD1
CASSEKWDRGPGYTF
TGTGCCAGCAGCGAAAAATGGGACAGGGGGCCTGGCTACACCTTC
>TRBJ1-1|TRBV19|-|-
CASSSTGNTEAFF
TGTGCCAGTAGTTCGACAGGGAACACTGAAGCTTTCTTT
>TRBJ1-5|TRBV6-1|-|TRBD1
CASRVTGRGNQPQHF
TGTGCCAGCAGAGTGACAGGGAGAGGCAATCAGCCCCAGCATTTT
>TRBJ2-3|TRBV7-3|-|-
CASSLRGADRTDTQYF
TGTGCCAGCAGCCTACGAGGAGCGGACCGCACAGATACGCAGTATTTT
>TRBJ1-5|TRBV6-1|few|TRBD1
CASSPGQGSQPQHF
TGTGCCAGCAGTCCGGGACAGGGGTCGCAGCCCCAGCATTTT
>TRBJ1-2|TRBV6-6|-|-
CASRNGGGYTF
TGTGCCAGCAGGAACGGCGGTGGCTACACCTTC
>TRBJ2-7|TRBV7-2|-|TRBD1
CASSLRWDRGTYEQYF
TGTGCCAGCAGCTTAAGATGGGACAGGGGCACCTACGAGCAGTACTTC
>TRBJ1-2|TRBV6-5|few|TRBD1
CASRGTANYGYTF
TGTGCCAGCAGAGGGACAGCTAACTATGGCTACACCTTC
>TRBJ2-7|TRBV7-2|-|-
CASSLAGVNEQYF
TGTGCCAGCAGCTTAGCGGGAGTCAACGAGCAGTACTTC
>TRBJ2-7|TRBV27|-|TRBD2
CASSPTRDGRYEQYF
TGTGCCAGCAGCCCCACCCGGGACGGGAGGTACGAGCAGTACTTC
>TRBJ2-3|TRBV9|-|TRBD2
CASSAKRVTRGASTDTQYF
TGTGCCAGCAGCGCCAAGAGGGTAACGCGGGGGGCAAGCACAGATACGCAGTATTTT
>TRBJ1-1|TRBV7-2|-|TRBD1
CASSLVGTGEAFF
TGTGCCAGCAGCTTAGTCGGGACAGGGGAAGCTTTCTTT
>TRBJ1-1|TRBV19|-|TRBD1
CASRDRGGAAFF
TGTGCCAGTAGGGACAGGGGCGGAGCGGCTTTCTTT
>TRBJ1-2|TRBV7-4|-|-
CASSCLGGAPYGYTF
TGTGCCAGCAGCTGCCTCGGGGGGGCCCCCTATGGCTACACCTTC
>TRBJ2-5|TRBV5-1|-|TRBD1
CASSTPGGEETQYF
TGCGCCAGCAGCACCCCAGGGGGCGAAGAGACCCAGTACTTC
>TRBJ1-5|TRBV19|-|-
CASSWRSNSNQPQHF
TGTGCCAGTAGTTGGAGGAGCAATAGCAATCAGCCCCAGCATTTT
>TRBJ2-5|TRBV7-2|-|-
CASSTRLETQYF
TGTGCCAGCAGCACGAGATTAGAGACCCAGTACTTC
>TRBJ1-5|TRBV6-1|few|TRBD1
CASSQEGTGLVGPQHF
TGTGCCAGCAGTCAAGAAGGGACAGGCCTCGTCGGGCCCCAGCATTTT
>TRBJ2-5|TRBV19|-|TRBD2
CASSMDGLAGRETQYF
TGTGCCAGTAGTATGGATGGACTAGCGGGGAGGGAGACCCAGTACTTC
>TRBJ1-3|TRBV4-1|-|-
CASSQDSLGQGLRGNTIYF
TGCGCCAGCAGCCAAGATTCTTTAGGCCAGGGCCTGAGGGGAAACACCATATATTTT
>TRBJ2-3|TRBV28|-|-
CASRGNTQYF
TGTGCCAGTCGGGGGAATACGCAGTATTTT
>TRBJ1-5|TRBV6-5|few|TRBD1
CASSYPQGLHQPQHF
TGTGCCAGCAGTTATCCACAGGGGCTTCATCAGCCCCAGCATTTT
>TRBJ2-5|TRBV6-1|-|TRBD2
CAGARSGAAQETQYF
TGTGCCGGGGCAAGGAGCGGGGCGGCTCAAGAGACCCAGTACTTC